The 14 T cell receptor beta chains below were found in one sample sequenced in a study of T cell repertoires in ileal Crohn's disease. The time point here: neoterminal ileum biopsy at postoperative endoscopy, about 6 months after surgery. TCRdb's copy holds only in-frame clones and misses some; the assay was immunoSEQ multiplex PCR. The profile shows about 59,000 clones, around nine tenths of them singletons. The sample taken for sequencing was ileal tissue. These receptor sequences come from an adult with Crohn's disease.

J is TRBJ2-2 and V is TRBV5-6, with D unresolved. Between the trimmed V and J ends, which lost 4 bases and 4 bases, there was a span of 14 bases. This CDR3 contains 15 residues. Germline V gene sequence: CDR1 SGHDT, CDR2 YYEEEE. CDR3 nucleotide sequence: TGTGCCAGCAGCCCGCCGGGTTTTGGCACCGGGGAGCTGTTTTTT. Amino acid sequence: CASSPPGFGTGELFF.

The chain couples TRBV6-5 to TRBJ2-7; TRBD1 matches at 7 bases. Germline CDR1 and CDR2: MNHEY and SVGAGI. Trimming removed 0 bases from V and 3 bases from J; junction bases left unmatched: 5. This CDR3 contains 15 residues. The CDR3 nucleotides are TGTGCCAGCAGTTACTCCCAAGGGGGCAGCTACGAGCAGTACTTC. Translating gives CASSYSQGGSYEQYF.

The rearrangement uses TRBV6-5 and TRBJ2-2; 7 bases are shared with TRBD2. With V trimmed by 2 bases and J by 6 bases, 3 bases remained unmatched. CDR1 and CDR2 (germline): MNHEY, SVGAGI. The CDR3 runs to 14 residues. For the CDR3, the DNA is TGTGCCAGCAGTTACGCCACTAGCGCCGGGGAGCTGTTTTTT. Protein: CASSYATSAGELFF.

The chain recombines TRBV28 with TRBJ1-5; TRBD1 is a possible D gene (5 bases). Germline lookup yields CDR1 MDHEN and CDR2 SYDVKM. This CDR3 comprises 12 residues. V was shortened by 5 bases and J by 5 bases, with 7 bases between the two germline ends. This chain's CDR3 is CASSDSYQPQHF. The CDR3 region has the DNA TGTGCCAGCAGTGACAGTTATCAGCCCCAGCATTTT. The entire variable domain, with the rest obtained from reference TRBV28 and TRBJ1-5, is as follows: DVKVTQSSRYLVKRTGEKVFLECVQDMDHENMFWYRQDPGLGLRLIYFSYDVKMKEKGDIPEGYSVSREKKERFSLILESASTNQTSMYLCASSDSYQPQHFGDGTRLSIL.

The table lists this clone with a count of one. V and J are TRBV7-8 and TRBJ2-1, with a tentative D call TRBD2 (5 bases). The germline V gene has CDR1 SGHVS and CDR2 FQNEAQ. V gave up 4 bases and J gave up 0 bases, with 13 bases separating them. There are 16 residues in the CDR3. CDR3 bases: TGTGCCAGCAGCTCGATGACGGGGAGCTCCTACAATGAGCAGTTCTTC. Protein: CASSSMTGSSYNEQFF.

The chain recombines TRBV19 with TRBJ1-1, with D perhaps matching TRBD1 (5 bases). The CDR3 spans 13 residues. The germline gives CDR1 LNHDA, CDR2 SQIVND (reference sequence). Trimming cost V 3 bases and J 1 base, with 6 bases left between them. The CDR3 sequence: CASSIDRNTEAFF. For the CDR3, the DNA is TGTGCCAGTAGTATTGACAGGAACACTGAAGCTTTCTTT.

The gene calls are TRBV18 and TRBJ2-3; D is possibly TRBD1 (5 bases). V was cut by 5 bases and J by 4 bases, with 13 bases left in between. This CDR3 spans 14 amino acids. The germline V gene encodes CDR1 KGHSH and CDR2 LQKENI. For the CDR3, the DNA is TGTGCCAGCTCAGTCCTGGGGCCTCCAGATACGCAGTATTTT. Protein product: CASSVLGPPDTQYF.

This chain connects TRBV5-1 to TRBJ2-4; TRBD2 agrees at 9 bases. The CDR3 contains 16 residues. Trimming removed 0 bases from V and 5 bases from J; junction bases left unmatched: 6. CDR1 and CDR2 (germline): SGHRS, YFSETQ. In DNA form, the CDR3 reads TGCGCCAGCAGCTTGGCCCCGGCTAGCGGGGAAAACATTCAGTACTTC. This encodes CASSLAPASGENIQYF.

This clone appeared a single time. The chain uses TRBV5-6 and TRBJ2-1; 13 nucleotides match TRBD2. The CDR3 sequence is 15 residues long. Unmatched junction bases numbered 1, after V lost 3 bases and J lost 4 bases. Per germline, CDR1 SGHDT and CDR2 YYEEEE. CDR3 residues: CASSWGLAGYNEQFF. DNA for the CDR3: TGTGCCAGCAGCTGGGGACTAGCGGGATACAATGAGCAGTTCTTC.

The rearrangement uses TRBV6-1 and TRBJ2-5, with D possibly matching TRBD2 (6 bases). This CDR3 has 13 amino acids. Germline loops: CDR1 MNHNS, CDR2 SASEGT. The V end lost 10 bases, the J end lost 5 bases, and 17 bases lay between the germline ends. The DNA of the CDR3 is TGTGCCATCACCCCCCCGGGGAGGGAGACCCAGTACTTC. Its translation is CAITPPGRETQYF.

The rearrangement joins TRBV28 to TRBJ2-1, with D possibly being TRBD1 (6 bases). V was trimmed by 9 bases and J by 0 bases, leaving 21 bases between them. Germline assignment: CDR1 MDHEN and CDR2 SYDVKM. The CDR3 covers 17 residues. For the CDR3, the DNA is TGTGCCAGTACAGGGTGGGACAATATTAGCTCCTACAATGAGCAGTTCTTC. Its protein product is CASTGWDNISSYNEQFF.

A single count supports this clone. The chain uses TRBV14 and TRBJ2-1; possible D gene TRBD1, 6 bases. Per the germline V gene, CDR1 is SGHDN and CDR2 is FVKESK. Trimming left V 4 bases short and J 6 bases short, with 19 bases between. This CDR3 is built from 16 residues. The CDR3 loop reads CASSLGARVVGNEQFF. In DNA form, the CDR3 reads TGTGCCAGCAGCCTGGGGGCCAGGGTGGTGGGCAATGAGCAGTTCTTC.

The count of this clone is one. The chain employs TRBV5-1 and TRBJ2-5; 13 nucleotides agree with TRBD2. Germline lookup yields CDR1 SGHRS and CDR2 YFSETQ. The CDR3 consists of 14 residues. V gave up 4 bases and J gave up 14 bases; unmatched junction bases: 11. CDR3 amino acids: CASSAETSGGTYYF. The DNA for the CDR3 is TGCGCCAGCAGCGCGGAGACTAGCGGGGGGACTTATTACTTC. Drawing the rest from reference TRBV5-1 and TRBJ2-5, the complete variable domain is KAGVTQTPRYLIKTRGQQVTLSCSPISGHRSVSWYQQTPGQGLQFLFEYFSETQRNKGNFPGRFSGRQFSNSRSEMNVSTLELGDSALYLCASSAETSGGTYYFGPGTRLLVL.

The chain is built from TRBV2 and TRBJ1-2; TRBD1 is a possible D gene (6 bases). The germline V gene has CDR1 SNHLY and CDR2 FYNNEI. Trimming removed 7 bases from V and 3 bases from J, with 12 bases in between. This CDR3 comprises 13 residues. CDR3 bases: TGTGCCAGCAATCAGGGGATAGACTATGGCTACACCTTC. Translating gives CASNQGIDYGYTF.